This section outlines one TCR beta chain sequence together with its context. Its antigen is unidentified. Amplified TCR beta CDR3 regions came from RNA transcripts. Initially, a first-round RT-PCR of the TCR CDR3 employed the HTBI primer set. MiXCR, applied by TCRdb to the multiplex PCR reads, yields one record per CDR3 protein. The sample includes more than 300,000 distinct CDR3 sequences, more than 11% of them seen just once. The sample is drawn from a study of T cells in Graves' hyperthyroidism and ophthalmopathy. Recently diagnosed hyperthyroidism of less than 2 months' duration affected patients aged 18 to 65. Thyroid ultrasound, orbital computed tomography, clinical symptoms, and serum thyroxine and TRAb underpinned diagnoses. Study observations and caveats: In blood, most of the thyroid clonotypes expanded above 0.001 were also present. In simple terms, a model built on 13 V-J features told ophthalmopathy apart from stable hyperthyroidism.

V was pared by 4 bases and J by 5 bases, with 8 bases of the junction left unmatched. The CDR3 is made up of 15 amino acids. Germline CDR1 is LNHDA and CDR2 is SQIVND (reference sequence). Sequenced: blood. The receptor was isolated from a woman under 40 with Graves' hyperthyroidism. The chain carries TRBV19 and TRBJ1-1, with 9 nucleotides matching TRBD1. CDR3 nucleotide sequence: TGTGCCAGTAGTAGAACGGGACAGGGAAGAACTGAAGCTTTCTTT. Amino acid sequence: CASSRTGQGRTEAFF.